Listed below are T cell receptor beta chains from one sample, sequenced in a study of CD8 T cells in ankylosing spondylitis. Using its own MiXCR run on the 5' RACE reads, TCRdb lists one record per CDR3 protein. The sample shows roughly 490,000 distinct CDR3 sequences, about 5% of them seen only once. Sequencing was done on a sample of blood, either unsorted or a sorted T cell fraction (not recorded which). These receptors all come from a male donor with ankylosing spondylitis. The CDR3 runs from the conserved cysteine through the conserved F or W. D genes are given only for firm matches. Where a row states a size, it is once, few, many or the class of an expanded clone; other rows omit it.

J,V,D,size,CDR3,DNA
TRBJ2-7,TRBV20-1,NA,many,CSAYSGTDYEQYF,TGCAGTGCTTACTCCGGGACCGACTACGAGCAGTACTTC
TRBJ2-7,TRBV20-1,TRBD2,many,CSAPLASGRANEQYF,TGCAGTGCTCCCCTCGCTAGCGGGAGGGCCAACGAGCAGTACTTC
TRBJ1-1,TRBV5-8,TRBD1,many,CASSQGQGDTEAFF,TGTGCCAGCAGCCAAGGACAGGGGGACACTGAAGCTTTCTTT
TRBJ2-5,TRBV20-1,NA,NA,CSARPATGPTFSETQYF,TGCAGTGCTAGACCAGCAACAGGGCCTACTTTTTCGGAGACCCAGTACTTC
TRBJ2-3,TRBV4-2,TRBD2,many,CASSDSSGPGSDTQYF,TGTGCCAGCAGCGACTCTAGCGGTCCCGGGTCAGATACGCAGTATTTT
TRBJ2-5,TRBV7-6,NA,few,CASSPEAVETQYF,TGTGCCAGCAGCCCCGAGGCGGTAGAGACCCAGTACTTC
TRBJ2-1,TRBV10-3,TRBD2,many,CAISGTSGRAISFDEQFF,TGTGCCATCAGTGGGACTAGCGGGAGGGCGATCTCCTTTGATGAGCAGTTCTTC
TRBJ2-3,TRBV20-1,NA,many,CSLGNTDTQYF,TGCAGCTTGGGGAACACAGATACGCAGTATTTT
TRBJ1-6,TRBV7-3,NA,NA,CASSLAGAWNSPLHF,TGTGCCAGCAGCTTAGCGGGGGCATGGAATTCACCCCTCCACTTT
TRBJ2-2,TRBV7-7,NA,NA,CASSLVLYTGELFF,TGTGCTAGCAGCTTAGTGTTGTACACCGGGGAGCTGTTTTTT
TRBJ1-5,TRBV6-1,NA,many,CAIVANSNQPQHF,TGTGCCATCGTAGCGAATAGCAATCAGCCCCAGCATTTT
TRBJ1-1,TRBV19,NA,few,CASSRQSRDTEAFF,TGTGCCAGTAGTAGGCAGAGTCGGGACACTGAAGCTTTCTTT
TRBJ2-1,TRBV10-3,NA,many,CAISLYNEQFF,TGTGCCATCAGTCTCTACAATGAGCAGTTCTTC
TRBJ2-3,TRBV5-1,TRBD1,many,CASRRTGTGADTQYF,TGCGCCAGCAGACGAACTGGGACAGGGGCAGATACGCAGTATTTT
TRBJ2-5,TRBV4-2,NA,many,CASSLLGTAPQTQYF,TGTGCCAGCAGCCTCCTGGGGACGGCTCCTCAGACCCAGTACTTC